This TCR beta chain was captured by sequencing in a study of patients and donors after allogeneic stem cell transplantation. TCRdb called the RT-PCR reads again in MiXCR, with one record for every CDR3 protein. The sample records roughly 880,000 distinct CDR3 sequences, roughly 17% being singletons. This CDR3 comprises 12 residues. Trimming took off 0 bases at V and 15 bases at J, with 9 bases between the two ends. Germline V gives CDR1 LNHNV, CDR2 YYDKDF (reference sequence). A few counts support this clonotype. The chain joins TRBV15 to TRBJ1-6; D not certain. Sequences were obtained from blood, either unsorted or a sorted T cell fraction (not recorded which). The source of this sequence is a human donor who was either an allogeneic HSCT recipient or a stem cell or donor lymphocyte infusion donor (not recorded which). It is not recorded whose cells these are; they may come from a transplant donor. CDR3 residues: CATSRDSLGLHF. The CDR3 region has the DNA TGTGCCACCAGCAGAGACTCACTAGGCCTCCACTTT.